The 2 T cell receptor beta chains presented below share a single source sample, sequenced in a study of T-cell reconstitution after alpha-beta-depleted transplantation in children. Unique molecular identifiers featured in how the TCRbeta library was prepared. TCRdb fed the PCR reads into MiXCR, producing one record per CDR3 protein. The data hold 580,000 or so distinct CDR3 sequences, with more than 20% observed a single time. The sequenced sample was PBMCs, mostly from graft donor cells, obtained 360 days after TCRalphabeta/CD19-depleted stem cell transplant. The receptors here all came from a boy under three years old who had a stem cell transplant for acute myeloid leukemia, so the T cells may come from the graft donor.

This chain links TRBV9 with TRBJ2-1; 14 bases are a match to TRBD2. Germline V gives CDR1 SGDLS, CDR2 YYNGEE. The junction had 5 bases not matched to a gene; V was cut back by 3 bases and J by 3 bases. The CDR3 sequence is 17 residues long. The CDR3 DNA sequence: TGTGCCAGCAGCGGGACTAGCGGGGGGCCTTTCTACAATGAGCAGTTCTTC. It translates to CASSGTSGGPFYNEQFF.

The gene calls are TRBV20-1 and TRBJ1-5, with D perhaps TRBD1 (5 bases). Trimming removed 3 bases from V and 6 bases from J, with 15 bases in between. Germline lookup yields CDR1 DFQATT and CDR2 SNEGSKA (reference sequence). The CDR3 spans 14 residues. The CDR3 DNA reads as TGCAGTGCTAGGTCAGGGTTCGGAGGTCAGCCCCAGCATTTT. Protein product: CSARSGFGGQPQHF.